Sequencing of this TCR beta chain was carried out in a study of T cell responses to AZD1222 COVID-19 vaccine (dated by TCRdb to about 2021). Regarding the research as a whole: AZD1222 recipients with second doses at about 4 weeks or about 12 weeks were pooled, because spike-specific TCR depth and breadth did not differ between schedules. Trial participants were enrolled into age subgroups of 18-55, 56-69 and 70-plus years, which contained 148, 28 and 57 TCR-sequenced participants, respectively. TCR sequencing was performed for 230 to 250 trial participants, of whom approximately 200 were given two doses of AZD1222 and around 26 were given two doses of MenACWY control vaccine.

The sample's time point, from its label and the paper: baseline before first vaccination. Samples from vaccinated people were obtained from the UK trials COV001 and COV002, which included a single-blind randomized controlled phase 2/3 trial of AZD1222 (ChAdOx1 nCoV-19) in healthy adults. For TCRbeta chain sequencing, PBMC samples were collected from trial participants at day 0 and at day 28 after the second dose. In the germline V gene, CDR1 corresponds to MNHEY and CDR2 to SVGAGI. The CDR3 numbers 15 residues from cysteine through phenylalanine. Only the CDR3 DNA stays, 45 bases, in frame from base 1. Compared with germline, V lacks 7 bases and J lacks 2 bases; bases without a gene match: 9. Details on this clone: The specificity of this receptor is unknown. No base-level quality is on record; no much larger clone is a single base apart.

The CDR3 regions of human TCRbeta chains were analyzed by immunosequencing. Per the authors' processing: Repertoire TCRs were matched against a reference library of SARS-CoV-2-specific TCRs generated with the MIRA antigen-specificity platform. Breadth meant the fraction of unique TCRs that were SARS-CoV-2-associated, whereas depth meant the fraction of total T cells that were SARS-CoV-2-associated. Using the MIRA data, every spike-specific TCR was mapped to the spike region that the TCR reacted to and assigned to either a CD4 or a CD8 class. Log10-transformed breadth and depth values were compared by one-way ANOVA with Sidak's multiple comparisons tests. In its TCRdb copy, this immuneACCESS table keeps in-frame sequences only and misses some clones. Where compared with another copy, unresolved V genes explain less than half of these, and the others have no known cause. V and J calls and clone size are copied from that table; D and trimming were computed from the DNA. Here the sample has under 200,000 clones; 90% occur a single time. The ten largest clones capture about 1.4% of the sample.

What the study reported, not specific to this receptor: Because no day 14 peak-response samples were available, repertoires were characterized only after the peak T cell response. CD4 TCRs associated with the vaccine covered the entire spike protein, and the dominant responses were in regions 160-218 and 743-854. Spike-specific TCR breadth and depth rose significantly after two AZD1222 doses compared with day 0 and with MenACWY recipients. In the small 56-69-year group, the increase in depth fell short of significance, most likely because of low power. Conclusions about previously exposed vaccinees are limited, since just a handful of AZD1222 recipients were seropositive for SARS-CoV-2 at baseline. Most participants were white British and females outnumbered males, and the authors suggested that clonal diversity may have been underestimated. Nearly half of unique spike-specific TCRs reportedly recognized epitopes outside regions mutated in the B.1.351 and B.1.1.7 variants.

The sample in question was peripheral blood, obtained on day 0 of AZD1222 vaccination. This sequence uses TRBV6-5 and TRBJ1-2, and 8 bases in between align with TRBD1. The origin of this receptor is an adult in good health. The CDR3 is CASTPTGAKNYGYTF. The sequenced DNA: TGTGCCAGCACCCCGACAGGGGCCAAAAACTATGGCTACACCTTC.